In this sample, the clone carrying this T cell receptor (beta chain) turned up once. Its specificity is unknown. The CDR3 covers 13 residues. V lost 5 bases, J lost 7 bases, and 17 bases lay in between. Per germline, CDR1 SQVTM and CDR2 ANQGSEA. The TCR beta CDR3 regions underwent amplification using RNA transcripts as the source. Using the HTBI primer set, a first-round RT-PCR was run on the TCR CDR3. TCRdb reanalysed the multiplex PCR reads using MiXCR and keeps one entry per CDR3 protein. The table records 450,000 to 700,000 distinct CDR3 sequences, 40% to 55% of them present only once. Patients were excluded for uncontrolled infection, other autoimmune disease, pregnancy or lactation. Diagnoses rested on clinical symptoms, serum thyroxine and TRAb, thyroid ultrasound and orbital computed tomography. The sample originates from a study of T cells in Graves' hyperthyroidism and ophthalmopathy. General study results and limits: Separation of ophthalmopathy from stable hyperthyroidism was achieved by a 13 V-J model.

Sequencing input: peripheral blood or thyroid tissue (not recorded which). V is TRBV29-1 and J is TRBJ1-2; D uncertain. The receptor was derived from an adult woman with Graves' disease, either hyperthyroidism or ophthalmopathy (not recorded which). In nucleotides, the CDR3 is TGCAGCGTTCGAAACATGGGTTCGAGTGGCTACACCTTC. This encodes CSVRNMGSSGYTF.